Listed here are 22 T cell receptor beta chains from one sample, sequenced in a study of post-analysis software for immune sequencing data. Carried by the TCR beta cDNA libraries were unique molecular identifiers. TCRdb fed the PCR reads into MiXCR, producing one record per CDR3 protein. This table holds about half a million distinct CDR3 sequences, 45% found once. Study-wide points: Five TRBV segments (TRBV5-6, TRBV5-1 and TRBV20-1 among them) occurred more frequently in patients than in controls.

The antigens these receptors bind are not known. The specimen sequenced was blood. All receptors derive from a girl between 5 and 17 years old with multiple sclerosis.

The chain joins TRBV4-1 to TRBJ2-7; TRBD1 matches at 9 bases. After removal of 3 bases from V and 3 bases from J, the junction contained 15 bases not matched to a gene. Germline V gives CDR1 MGHRA, CDR2 YSYEKL. This CDR3 region has 18 residues. CDR3 region: CASSHEGGVGTGNYEQYF. CDR3 DNA: TGCGCCAGCAGCCACGAAGGGGGTGTGGGGACAGGGAACTACGAGCAGTACTTC.

This clonotype was seen a single time. At one boundary the junction diverges from the germline segment, which might be a read error. V and J are TRBV24-1 and TRBJ2-5; TRBD1 is a possible D gene (6 bases). CDR1 and CDR2 (germline): KGHDR, SFDVKD. The CDR3 runs 14 residues. The CDR3 loop reads CTTSDLRGQETQYF. The CDR3 DNA reads as TGTACCACCAGTGACCTTAGGGGGCAAGAGACCCAGTACTTC.

The chain has TRBV13 and TRBJ2-7; no definite D call. Germline V gene data show CDR1 as PRHDT and CDR2 as FYEKMQ (reference sequence). CDR3 length: 13 residues. V gave up 6 bases and J gave up 3 bases, with 12 bases separating them. The CDR3 here is CASSGQASYEQYF. CDR3 nucleotides: TGTGCCAGCAGTGGTCAGGCAAGCTACGAGCAGTACTTC.

This clonotype was seen a few times. The chain couples TRBV7-9 to TRBJ2-5; 7 positions match TRBD2. The CDR3 extends over 16 amino acids. CDR1 and CDR2 (germline): SEHNR, FQNEAQ (reference sequence). V lost 6 bases to trimming and J lost 1 base; unmatched junction nucleotides: 11. The CDR3 here is CASRPGGERGQETQYF. The CDR3 DNA is TGTGCCAGCAGGCCCGGAGGGGAGCGGGGCCAAGAGACCCAGTACTTC.

The chain joins TRBV12-3 or TRBV12-4 to TRBJ2-6; 7 bases align to TRBD1. V lost 3 bases to trimming and J lost 1 base; unmatched junction nucleotides: 6. This CDR3 has 17 residues. The CDR3 coding sequence is TGTGCCAGCAGTTTTCGAGGGGGCGTATCTGGGGCCAACGTCCTGACTTTC. It yields the protein CASSFRGGVSGANVLTF.

This chain connects TRBV28 to TRBJ2-1; TRBD2 is a possible D gene (6 bases). The CDR3 runs 15 residues. V was shortened by 3 bases and J by 6 bases, with 15 bases between the two germline ends. The germline V gene has CDR1 MDHEN and CDR2 SYDVKM. CDR3 protein: CASSLVRLAFNEQFF. The CDR3 coding sequence is TGTGCCAGCAGTTTGGTCAGGCTAGCGTTCAATGAGCAGTTCTTC.

This chain uses TRBV20-1 with TRBJ1-6, with TRBD1 as a possible D gene (6 bases). CDR3 length: 13 amino acids. The ends were cut back, 6 bases at V and 7 bases at J, with 13 bases in the middle. In germline, CDR1 is DFQATT, CDR2 SNEGSKA (reference sequence). CDR3 protein: CSAVQGRNSPLHF. In DNA form, the CDR3 reads TGCAGTGCAGTCCAGGGGCGGAATTCACCCCTCCACTTT.

This clonotype was seen a handful of times. The rearrangement links TRBV28 to TRBJ2-7; 8 positions match TRBD2. Trimming removed 3 bases from V and 7 bases from J; junction bases left unmatched: 11. The CDR3 has 15 amino acids. Germline CDR1 is MDHEN and CDR2 is SYDVKM. The DNA of the CDR3 is TGTGCCAGCAGTTTTATTTCGGGAGGGCCACGGGAGCAGTACTTC. Translated, it gives CASSFISGGPREQYF. Drawing the rest from reference TRBV28 and TRBJ2-7, the complete variable domain is DVKVTQSSRYLVKRTGEKVFLECVQDMDHENMFWYRQDPGLGLRLIYFSYDVKMKEKGDIPEGYSVSREKKERFSLILESASTNQTSMYLCASSFISGGPREQYFGPGTRLTVT.

The V call is TRBV28, the J call TRBJ1-6; D may be TRBD1 (6 bases). The CDR3 runs to 15 residues. Germline V gene lookup returns CDR1 MDHEN and CDR2 SYDVKM. V dropped 2 bases and J dropped 10 bases, with 15 bases sitting between them. CDR3 in amino acids: CASSLEGGSRSPLHF. CDR3 coding DNA: TGTGCCAGCAGTTTAGAAGGGGGGTCTAGGTCACCCCTCCACTTT.

To note about this clonotype: This could be a read error, since a much larger clone is one nucleotide away. The chain combines TRBV12-3 or TRBV12-4 with TRBJ2-5, with unresolved D. The CDR3 length is 13 residues. The germline V and J ends were trimmed by 6 bases and 5 bases, with 13 bases remaining between them. CDR3 sequence: CASRFGRGETQYF. The DNA for the CDR3 is TGTGCCAGCAGGTTTGGGCGTGGTGAGACCCAGTACTTC.

The chain recombines TRBV28 with TRBJ2-7, with 10 bases fitting TRBD2. The J call is in doubt because the DNA end fits TRBJ2-5 better. CDR3 size: 14 residues. Germline lookup yields CDR1 MDHEN and CDR2 SYDVKM. The CDR3, as DNA: TGTGCCAGCAGACCTAGCGGGAGAGGGCAGACCCAGTACTTC. Translated, it gives CASRPSGRGQTQYF.

The chain uses TRBV28 and TRBJ1-5, with a weak D call TRBD1 (6 bases). Trimming took 8 bases from V and 2 from J, leaving 13 bases between them. The CDR3 length is 14 residues. The germline V gene has CDR1 MDHEN and CDR2 SYDVKM. As DNA, the CDR3 is TGTGCCAGCCTCCAGGGGCTCGGCAATCAGCCCCAGCATTTT. Amino acid sequence: CASLQGLGNQPQHF.

The chain is built from TRBV6-6 and TRBJ1-5, with 9 bases that match TRBD1. This CDR3 is built from 14 residues. With V trimmed by 7 bases and J by 4 bases, 5 bases remained unmatched. CDR1 is MNHNY and CDR2 is SVGAGI in the germline V gene (reference sequence). DNA for the CDR3: TGTGCCAGCACCCGGACAGGGGAGAATCAGCCCCAGCATTTT. Translating it yields CASTRTGENQPQHF.

The V gene is TRBV18, the J gene TRBJ2-4, with TRBD1 matching over 8 bases. TRBJ2-7 explains the end of the DNA better; the J call may be wrong. Germline CDR1 and CDR2: KGHSH and LQKENI. CDR3 length: 16 residues. The CDR3 sequence is CASSRDRYDLQGEQYF. In nucleotides, the CDR3 is TGTGCCAGCTCTCGGGACAGGTACGACCTCCAGGGCGAGCAGTACTTC.

This clonotype was seen more than once but under ten times. This sequence joins TRBV7-2 and TRBJ2-7, with D possibly being TRBD1 (6 bases). The J call may be wrong; the DNA end is better matched by TRBJ2-5. The CDR3 totals 14 residues. Germline V gene sequence: CDR1 SGHTA, CDR2 FQGNSA. CDR3 nucleotides: TGTGCCAGCAGCCTACAGGGAAGCGAGGAGACCCAGTACTTC. Residues: CASSLQGSEETQYF.

This chain uses TRBV10-3 with TRBJ2-7; TRBD2 agrees at 14 bases. Germline V gives CDR1 ENHRY, CDR2 SYGVKD. The CDR3 has 17 residues. The V segment lost 0 bases and the J segment 7 bases; nucleotides outside the gene matches: 8. CDR3 DNA: TGTGCCATCAGTGAGTCTGGGACTAGCGGGAGCGTTTGGGAGCAGTACTTC. This encodes CAISESGTSGSVWEQYF.

The chain employs TRBV15 and TRBJ2-7; 8 bases line up with TRBD2. Per germline, CDR1 LNHNV and CDR2 YYDKDF (reference sequence). V trimming: 0 bases; J trimming: 0 bases; junction bases outside the gene matches: 7. The length of the CDR3 is 17 residues. The CDR3 bases are TGTGCCACCAGCAGAGATTTGGTTAGCGGGAACTCCTACGAGCAGTACTTC. The encoded protein is CATSRDLVSGNSYEQYF.

This sequence joins TRBV11-2 and TRBJ2-1, with TRBD2 matching 13 bases. V was pared by 4 bases and J by 9 bases, with 9 bases of the junction left unmatched. The CDR3 is made up of 16 amino acids. CDR1 SGHAT and CDR2 FQNNGV come from the germline V gene. The chain's CDR3 is CASSSPRTSGRGEQFF. CDR3 coding DNA: TGTGCCAGCAGCTCACCTAGGACTAGCGGGAGAGGTGAGCAGTTCTTC. Using reference TRBV11-2 and TRBJ2-1 for the parts outside the CDR3, the full variable domain is EAGVAQSPRYKIIEKRQSVAFWCNPISGHATLYWYQQILGQGPKLLIQFQNNGVVDDSQLPKDRFSAERLKGVDSTLKIQPAKLEDSAVYLCASSSPRTSGRGEQFFGPGTRLTVL.

Written as DNA, the CDR3 is TGCGCCATTTATAAGACAGTAACCTACGAGCAGTACTTC. Translation gives CAIYKTVTYEQYF. The J gene is TRBJ2-5, the V gene TRBV5-1, with D perhaps TRBD1 (5 bases). The J call may be mistaken, given a closer DNA end match to TRBJ2-7. CDR1 SGHRS and CDR2 YFSETQ come from the germline V gene. The CDR3 sequence is 13 residues long.

This chain links TRBV25-1 with TRBJ2-5; perhaps TRBD2 as D (5 bases). The CDR3 covers 15 residues. V was trimmed by 6 bases and J by 2 bases, leaving 16 bases between them. Germline-derived CDR1 and CDR2 are MGHDK and SYGVNS. The CDR3 DNA reads as TGTGCCAGCAGCGAAACAGCGGAAAGGCAAGAGACCCAGTACTTC. It encodes CASSETAERQETQYF.

This chain connects TRBV20-1 to TRBJ2-1, with 7 positions matching TRBD2. Germline V gives CDR1 DFQATT, CDR2 SNEGSKA (reference sequence). V trimming: 0 bases; J trimming: 2 bases; junction bases outside the gene matches: 7. The CDR3 is 16 amino acids. The chain's CDR3 is CSARDAQRDTYNEQFF. The CDR3, as DNA: TGCAGTGCTAGAGATGCTCAGCGGGATACCTACAATGAGCAGTTCTTC.

This clonotype was seen only a few times. This sequence joins TRBV10-3 and TRBJ1-2; D unclear. Germline loops: CDR1 ENHRY, CDR2 SYGVKD. V was clipped by 1 base and J by 3 bases, with 9 bases between them. The CDR3 sequence is 14 residues long. In DNA form, the CDR3 reads TGTGCCATCAGTGAGTTGGGAGGTGACTATGGCTACACCTTC. Protein product: CAISELGGDYGYTF.